This T cell receptor beta chain was documented in a study of monozygotic twins with inflammatory bowel disease. TCRdb reworked the 5' RACE reads into one entry per CDR3 protein, no DNA. This repertoire comprises 150,000 to 200,000 distinct CDR3 sequences; its ten largest clones make up 2% to 3%. The CDR3 is 13 residues long. Germline lookup yields CDR1 SGHTA and CDR2 FQGNSA. In the case of this clonotype: What it recognizes is unknown.

Regarding the study as a whole: Healthy twins showed more clonotype sharing with others than IBD patients, especially patients with disease activity. Findings did not support one strong IBD-associated signal or clonotype. No difference was seen in repertoire similarity between concordant and discordant twins, possibly from limited power.

The chain combines TRBV7-2 with TRBJ2-5. Sequenced: blood. This TCR was sampled from a human donor with ulcerative colitis or Crohn's disease, or a healthy co-twin of an affected twin (not recorded which). CDR3 residues: CASSLDPTETQYF. Together with reference TRBV7-2 and TRBJ2-5, the CDR3 gives the full variable domain: GAGVSQSPSNKVTEKGKDVELRCDPISGHTALYWYRQSLGQGLEFLIYFQGNSAPDKSGLPSDRFSAERTGGSVSTLTIQRTQQEDSAVYLCASSLDPTETQYFGPGTRLLVL.